This T cell receptor beta chain is from a study of T-cell memory formation after mild COVID-19. Study-wide background: The two donors had largely donor-specific TCR clusters.

Constant-segment-primed 5'RACE gave TCR alpha and TCR beta cDNA libraries with sample barcodes and UMIs. Via MiXCR, TCRdb re-called the 5' RACE reads, giving one row per CDR3 protein. The sample carries about 500,000 distinct CDR3 sequences, about 20% recorded once. Study conclusions and caveats: Some responding clones appeared in pre-infection memory, suggesting cross-reactive memory joined. Later expanders leaned toward CD4+, whereas clones contracting from day 15 to 85 were balanced CD4/CD8.

CDR1 and CDR2 from the germline V gene are MNHEY and SMNVEV (reference sequence). The CDR3 has 15 amino acids. Trimming removed 2 bases from V and 7 bases from J; junction bases left unmatched: 3. This clonotype was detected a few times. Its antigen is currently unknown. This chain uses TRBV27 with TRBJ2-7; 15 bases are shared with TRBD2. The sample consisted of PBMCs or a T cell subset sorted from them (not recorded which). The receptor comes from an adult woman who had mild COVID-19 (a few samples of this study predate the infection). Cell type and time point are not known. The CDR3 protein is CASSLPGTSGREQYF. In DNA, the CDR3 is TGTGCCAGCAGTTTACCCGGGACTAGCGGGAGGGAGCAGTACTTC.